Shown below are 14 T cell receptor beta chains from a single sample sequenced in a study of technical replicates of blood from several donors. Profiled with immunoSEQ multiplex PCR; TCRdb holds only in-frame clones, not every one. The sample contains tens of thousands of clones, 91% of which appear only once. The sample taken for sequencing was T cells isolated from PBMCs. Every receptor here comes from a human donor in good health. Some clones in this sample may be carry-over from other donors' samples.

The chain employs TRBV27 and TRBJ1-1; D is undetermined. Deletions cut 6 bases from V and 2 bases from J, with 16 bases between. Germline CDR1 is MNHEY and CDR2 is SMNVEV (reference sequence). This CDR3 is built from 15 residues. The CDR3 loop reads CASRKAAHLNTEAFF. For the CDR3, the DNA is TGTGCCAGCAGAAAGGCGGCTCACCTAAACACTGAAGCTTTCTTT.

This rearrangement joins TRBV30 to TRBJ1-5; no clear D. The germline V gene encodes CDR1 GTSNPN and CDR2 SVGIG (reference sequence). This CDR3 comprises 14 residues. V was cut by 0 bases and J by 6 bases, with 12 bases left in between. The CDR3 bases are TGTGCCTGGAGTGTAATGGGGAGGCGTCAGCCCCAGCATTTT. Protein: CAWSVMGRRQPQHF.

The J gene is TRBJ2-7, the V gene TRBV27, with 12 bases lining up with TRBD2. The CDR3 contains 15 residues. Per the germline V gene, CDR1 is MNHEY and CDR2 is SMNVEV (reference sequence). J lost 6 bases, V lost 4 bases, and 7 bases had no gene match. This CDR3 is CASSSWTSGTVEQYF. CDR3 sequence (DNA): TGTGCCAGCAGTTCCTGGACTAGCGGGACGGTCGAGCAGTACTTC.

CDR3: CASSSIYGYTF. CDR3 in DNA: TGTGCCAGCAGTTCCATCTATGGCTACACCTTC. V gene TRBV6-5 combines with J gene TRBJ1-2, with D uncertain. V lost 4 bases, J lost 4 bases, and 4 bases lay in between. This CDR3 spans 11 amino acids. Looked up from germline, CDR1 is MNHEY and CDR2 is SVGAGI.

The rearrangement links TRBV11-2 to TRBJ2-7; weak D call: TRBD2 (5 bases). Trimming removed 1 base from V and 2 bases from J, with 6 bases in between. The length of the CDR3 is 13 residues. Per the germline V gene, CDR1 is SGHAT and CDR2 is FQNNGV. The DNA for the CDR3 is TGTGCCAGCAGCTTAGGAGCGGCCTACGAGCAGTACTTC. Encoded protein: CASSLGAAYEQYF. Drawing the rest from reference TRBV11-2 and TRBJ2-7, the complete variable domain is EAGVAQSPRYKIIEKRQSVAFWCNPISGHATLYWYQQILGQGPKLLIQFQNNGVVDDSQLPKDRFSAERLKGVDSTLKIQPAKLEDSAVYLCASSLGAAYEQYFGPGTRLTVT.

The count of this clone is one. The gene calls are TRBV27 and TRBJ1-1, with D tentatively TRBD1 (5 bases). V gave up 3 bases and J gave up 5 bases, with 13 bases separating them. CDR3 length: 14 amino acids. Germline V gives CDR1 MNHEY, CDR2 SMNVEV (reference sequence). In nucleotides, the CDR3 is TGTGCCAGCAGTTTGTCAGGGATAAGGACTGAAGCTTTCTTT. The encoded protein is CASSLSGIRTEAFF.

CDR3 nucleotides: TGTGCCAGCAGTGAACTTTCAGTAAACACTGAAGCTTTCTTT. This encodes CASSELSVNTEAFF. The chain links TRBV2 to TRBJ1-1, with D uncertain. The V end was cut by 2 bases, the J end by 2 bases, with 9 bases between. Looked up from germline, CDR1 is SNHLY and CDR2 is FYNNEI. The CDR3 covers 14 residues.

This clone was picked up a small number of times. A read error may produce the germline difference seen at one junction end. The rearrangement joins TRBV29-1 to TRBJ1-1, with unresolved D. Germline V gives CDR1 SQVTM, CDR2 ANQGSEA. The CDR3 loop spans 12 amino acids. The CDR3 coding sequence is TGCAGCGTCGAAGACAATCCCTATGAAGCTTTCTTT. This gives the protein CSVEDNPYEAFF.

The J gene is TRBJ1-1, the V gene TRBV19, with D unclear. The germline V gene encodes CDR1 LNHDA and CDR2 SQIVND (reference sequence). This CDR3 is built from 12 residues. The germline V and J ends were trimmed by 4 bases and 1 base, with 4 bases remaining between them. The CDR3 region has the DNA TGTGCCAGTAGTAAAGCGAACACTGAAGCTTTCTTT. It encodes CASSKANTEAFF.

The V and J genes are TRBV7-2 and TRBJ2-3, with D possibly being TRBD2 (6 bases). Germline CDR1 and CDR2: SGHTA and FQGNSA. V was trimmed by 2 bases and J by 2 bases, leaving 14 bases between them. The CDR3 is 16 amino acids. CDR3 in amino acids: CASSLRLAASTDTQYF. CDR3 bases: TGTGCCAGCAGCTTACGGTTAGCGGCATCCACAGATACGCAGTATTTT. Drawing the rest from reference TRBV7-2 and TRBJ2-3, the complete variable domain is GAGVSQSPSNKVTEKGKDVELRCDPISGHTALYWYRQSLGQGLEFLIYFQGNSAPDKSGLPSDRFSAERTGGSVSTLTIQRTQQEDSAVYLCASSLRLAASTDTQYFGPGTRLTVL.

The chain joins TRBV27 to TRBJ2-1; 13 bases map to TRBD2. The V and J ends lost 4 bases and 7 bases, in that order; junction bases with no gene match: 7. The CDR3 is 16 residues long. Germline loops: CDR1 MNHEY, CDR2 SMNVEV (reference sequence). Here the CDR3 reads CASSSHGTSGKNEQFF. CDR3 coding DNA: TGTGCCAGCAGTTCCCACGGGACTAGCGGGAAAAATGAGCAGTTCTTC.

The chain recombines TRBV2 with TRBJ2-5; TRBD2 aligns across 8 bases. V trimming: 5 bases; J trimming: 5 bases; junction bases outside the gene matches: 13. Germline-derived CDR1 and CDR2 are SNHLY and FYNNEI. This CDR3 is 16 amino acids long. The CDR3 DNA is TGTGCCAGCAGTATATCGGGACTAGTTTTTATGGAGACCCAGTACTTC. It is translated as CASSISGLVFMETQYF. The full variable domain, completed using reference TRBV2 and TRBJ2-5, is EPEVTQTPSHQVTQMGQEVILRCVPISNHLYFYWYRQILGQKVEFLVSFYNNEISEKSEIFDDQFSVERPDGSNFTLKIRSTKLEDSAMYFCASSISGLVFMETQYFGPGTRLLVL.

The chain uses TRBV5-6 and TRBJ2-7, with D possibly being TRBD1 (5 bases). Trimming cost V 4 bases and J 2 bases, with 16 bases left between them. CDR1 is SGHDT and CDR2 is YYEEEE in the germline V gene. This CDR3 is built from 15 residues. CDR3 sequence reads: CASSPGAGPTYEQYF. The CDR3 nucleotides are TGTGCCAGCAGCCCTGGGGCAGGGCCTACCTACGAGCAGTACTTC.

The gene calls are TRBV11-3 and TRBJ2-2; 8 bases fit TRBD2. V lost 4 bases and J lost 4; bases outside the gene matches: 5. CDR3 length equals 15 residues. CDR1 SGHNT and CDR2 YENEEA come from the germline V gene. The CDR3 loop is CASSSTGTSTGELFF. Written as DNA, the CDR3 is TGTGCCAGCAGCTCGACCGGGACTAGCACCGGGGAGCTGTTTTTT.